This record looks at one TCR beta chain sequence and its context. Its antigen is unknown. The record originates from a study of STAT5B mutations in CD4+ large granular lymphocyte leukemia. Study-wide points: No patients shared main leukemic clonotypes, though 20% to 25% appeared at low frequency elsewhere. Higher CD4+ than CD8+ T-LGLL clonality might reflect small sample size.

The CDR3 covers 14 residues. CDR1 and CDR2 from the germline V gene are SNHLY and FYNNEI. With V trimmed by 6 bases and J by 8 bases, 9 bases remained unmatched. The table came from immunoSEQ multiplex PCR; TCRdb's copy has only in-frame clones and leaves some out. The sample yields 23,000 or so clones, 70% to 85% seen once. This TCR was sampled from a human donor in good health. The V call is TRBV2, the J call TRBJ2-2, with 7 bases matching TRBD1. The specimen sequenced was CD4+ T cells from blood buffy coats. The CDR3 DNA follows: TGTGCCAGCAGGATCAGGACAGGCCCTGGGGAGCTGTTTTTT. Translation gives CASRIRTGPGELFF.